The table lists the clone carrying this TCR beta chain with a few counts. This specimen comes from a study of cytotoxic CD8 clonotypes in ibrutinib-treated CLL. Study at large: By median roughly 65 months, around twelve had progressed and about 14 stayed remitted; responses had been 2 complete and approximately 24 partial.

Germline CDR1 reads SGHRS; CDR2 reads YFSETQ. The CDR3 has 14 amino acids. V was cut by 2 bases and J by 7 bases, with 15 bases left in between. This table comes from immunoSEQ multiplex PCR, and its TCRdb copy is limited to in-frame clones, with some not included. The table lists 10,000 to 15,000 clones, approximately 65% of them singletons, with about 25% in the top ten. Sequences were derived from PBMCs, sampled before ibrutinib treatment. This receptor was identified in a human donor with chronic lymphocytic leukemia. The chain is built from TRBV5-1 and TRBJ1-2; a possible D gene is TRBD1 (5 bases). This CDR3 reads CASSFGTYDPGYTF. The CDR3 DNA reads TGCGCCAGCAGCTTTGGGACTTACGACCCTGGCTACACCTTC.